This T cell receptor (beta chain) was identified in a study of early T cells in non-severe SARS-CoV-2 infection. The overall study: Chains stayed unpaired after sequencing of bulk RNA from unsorted whole blood. Study-level points and caveats: There was a bias toward anti-spike CD8 responses in VDJdb matching, which missed private and CD4 specificities.

On this clonotype: Antigen unknown.

The protocol attached unique molecular identifiers to individual cDNA molecules. MiXCR was run by TCRdb on the 5' RACE reads, yielding one entry per CDR3 protein. The table lists approximately 23,000 distinct CDR3 sequences, 4.4% of them singletons. V lost 2 bases to trimming and J lost 0 bases, with 11 bases between them. The CDR3 loop spans 16 amino acids. The sequenced material came from whole blood. The chain is built from TRBV12-3 or TRBV12-4 and TRBJ1-5, with D unresolved. The clonotype originates from an adult who was a healthcare worker with PCR-confirmed SARS-CoV-2 infection or an uninfected control (not recorded which). CDR3 sequence: CASSLQTSNSNQPQHF. The CDR3, as DNA: TGTGCCAGCAGTTTACAGACAAGTAATAGCAATCAGCCCCAGCATTTT.